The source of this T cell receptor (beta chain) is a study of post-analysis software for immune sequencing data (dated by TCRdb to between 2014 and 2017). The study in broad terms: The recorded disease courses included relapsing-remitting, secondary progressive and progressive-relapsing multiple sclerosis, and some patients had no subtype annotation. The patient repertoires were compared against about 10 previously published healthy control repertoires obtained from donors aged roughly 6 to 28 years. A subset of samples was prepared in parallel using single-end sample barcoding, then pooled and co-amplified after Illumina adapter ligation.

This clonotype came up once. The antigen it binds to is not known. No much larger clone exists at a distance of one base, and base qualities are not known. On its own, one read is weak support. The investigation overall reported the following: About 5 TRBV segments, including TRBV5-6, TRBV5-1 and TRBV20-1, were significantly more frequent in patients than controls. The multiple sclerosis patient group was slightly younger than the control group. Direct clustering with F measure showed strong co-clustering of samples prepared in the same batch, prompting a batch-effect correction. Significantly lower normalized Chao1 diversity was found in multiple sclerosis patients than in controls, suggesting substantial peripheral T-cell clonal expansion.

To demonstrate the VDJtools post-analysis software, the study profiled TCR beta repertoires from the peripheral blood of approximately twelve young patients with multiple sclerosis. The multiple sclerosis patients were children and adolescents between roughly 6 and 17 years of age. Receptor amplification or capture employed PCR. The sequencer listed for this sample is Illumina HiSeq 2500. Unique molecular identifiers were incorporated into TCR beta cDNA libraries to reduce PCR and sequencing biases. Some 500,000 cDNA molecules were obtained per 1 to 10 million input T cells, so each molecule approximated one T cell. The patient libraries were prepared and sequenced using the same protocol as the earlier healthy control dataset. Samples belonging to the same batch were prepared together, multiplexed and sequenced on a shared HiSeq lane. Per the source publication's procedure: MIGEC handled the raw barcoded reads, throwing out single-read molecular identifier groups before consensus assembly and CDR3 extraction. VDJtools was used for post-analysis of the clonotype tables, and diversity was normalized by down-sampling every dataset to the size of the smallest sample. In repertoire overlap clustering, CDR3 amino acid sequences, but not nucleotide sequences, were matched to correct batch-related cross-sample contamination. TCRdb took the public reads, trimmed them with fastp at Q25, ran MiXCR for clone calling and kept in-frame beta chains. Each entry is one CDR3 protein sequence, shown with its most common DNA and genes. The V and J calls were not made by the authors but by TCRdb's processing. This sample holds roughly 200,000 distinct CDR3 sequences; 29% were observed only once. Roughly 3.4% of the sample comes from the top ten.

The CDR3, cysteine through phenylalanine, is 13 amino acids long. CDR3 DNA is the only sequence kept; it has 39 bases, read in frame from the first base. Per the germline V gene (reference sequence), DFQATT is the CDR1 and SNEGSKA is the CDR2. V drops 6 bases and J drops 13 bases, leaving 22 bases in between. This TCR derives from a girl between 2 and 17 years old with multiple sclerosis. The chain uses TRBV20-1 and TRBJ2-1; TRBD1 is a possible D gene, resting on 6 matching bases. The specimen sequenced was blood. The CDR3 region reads CSAHTPGEETQFF. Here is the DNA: TGCAGTGCCCACACGCCAGGGGAAGAGACCCAGTTCTTC.